These 23 T cell receptor beta chains were sequenced from one sample in a study of OX40 agonist ivuxolimab in advanced cancers. Clones were sequenced by immunoSEQ multiplex PCR, and TCRdb holds only the in-frame ones, with some missing. The data show around 80,000 clones, 89% seen once. The sample was CD4+ or CD8+ T cells sorted from blood, taken in a trial of the OX40 agonist ivuxolimab. The receptors derive from an adult with an advanced solid tumor such as melanoma, head and neck, liver or kidney cancer.

This sequence joins TRBV10-2 and TRBJ2-1, with 11 nucleotides matching TRBD2. This CDR3 contains 20 residues. The V gene end was trimmed by 2 bases and the J gene end by 0 bases; junction bases not matched to a gene: 12. Germline V gene lookup returns CDR1 WSHSY and CDR2 SAAADI. The CDR3 DNA reads TGCGCCAGCAGTGAGCGGAACAGGCGTGGACTAGCGGGCTCCTACAATGAGCAGTTCTTC. Translating it yields CASSERNRRGLAGSYNEQFF.

The V and J genes are TRBV4-2 and TRBJ2-2, with D uncertain. Trimming shortened V by 2 bases and J by 0 bases, and 10 bases separated the two germline ends. The germline CDR1 and CDR2 sequences are LGHNA and YNFKEQ. CDR3 length equals 16 residues. The CDR3 DNA sequence: TGTGCCAGCAGCCAATCTAAAACTACGAACACCGGGGAGCTGTTTTTT. This sequence encodes CASSQSKTTNTGELFF.

The V and J genes are TRBV6-1 and TRBJ1-4; D uncertain. The ends were cut back, 2 bases at V and 5 bases at J, with 9 bases in the middle. Germline V CDR1 and CDR2: MNHNS, SASEGT. This CDR3 spans 14 amino acids. The CDR3 sequence: CASSEPARNEKLFF. In DNA form, the CDR3 reads TGTGCCAGCAGTGAACCAGCTCGGAATGAAAAACTGTTTTTT.

This chain connects TRBV10-1 to TRBJ2-1; D unresolved. V was trimmed by 0 bases and J by 5 bases, leaving 2 bases between them. The CDR3 is 12 amino acids. Germline values: CDR1 WNHNN, CDR2 SYGVQD (reference sequence). DNA for the CDR3: TGCGCCAGCAGTGAGTCCCACAATGAGCAGTTCTTC. It translates to CASSESHNEQFF.

This clone has more than one count but fewer than ten. This rearrangement joins TRBV5-1 to TRBJ2-3; 14 bases agree with TRBD2. Unmatched junction bases numbered 5, after V lost 3 bases and J lost 2 bases. Per germline, CDR1 SGHRS and CDR2 YFSETQ. CDR3 length equals 17 residues. The CDR3 coding sequence is TGCGCCAGCAGCTCAGGACTAGCGGGAGGTCCCACAGATACGCAGTATTTT. It codes for CASSSGLAGGPTDTQYF.

The rearrangement links TRBV7-3 to TRBJ2-3; 7 bases are a match to TRBD2. Germline assignment: CDR1 SGHTA and CDR2 FQGTGA. V gave up 8 bases and J gave up 8 bases; unmatched junction bases: 10. The CDR3 is 13 residues long. The DNA for the CDR3 is TGTGCCAGCGGCGGGGGACCCCTGGGTACGCAGTATTTT. This sequence encodes CASGGGPLGTQYF.

The genes are TRBV5-4 and TRBJ2-3; 8 bases match TRBD2. The germline CDR1 and CDR2 sequences are SGHNT and YYREEE (reference sequence). The CDR3 length is 15 residues. Losses at the gene ends were 4 bases for V and 3 bases for J; bases not matched to a gene: 7. DNA of the CDR3: TGTGCCAGCAGCATTAGCGGGGCCTGGACAGATACGCAGTATTTT. This sequence encodes CASSISGAWTDTQYF.

The chain is built from TRBV7-3 and TRBJ2-5, with a possible D match to TRBD2 (6 bases). Trimming pared 0 bases from V and 4 bases from J, leaving 12 bases between. CDR1 is SGHTA and CDR2 is FQGTGA in the germline V gene. This CDR3 region has 15 residues. The CDR3 sequence: CASSLTPGLRETQYF. The DNA for the CDR3 is TGTGCCAGCAGCTTAACCCCGGGACTGAGAGAGACCCAGTACTTC. Full variable domain (outside the CDR3, taken from reference TRBV7-3 and TRBJ2-5): GAGVSQTPSNKVTEKGKYVELRCDPISGHTALYWYRQSLGQGPEFLIYFQGTGAADDSGLPNDRFFAVRPEGSVSTLKIQRTERGDSAVYLCASSLTPGLRETQYFGPGTRLLVL.

This chain uses TRBV6-4 with TRBJ2-2; D remains unclear. This CDR3 comprises 16 residues. V lost 5 bases and J 0 bases, leaving 13 bases between the germline ends. Germline V gene data show CDR1 as MRHNA and CDR2 as SNTAGT. CDR3 nucleotide sequence: TGTGCCAGCAGTCGCGGTTTTGGCGCGAACACCGGGGAGCTGTTTTTT. This codes for CASSRGFGANTGELFF.

The gene calls are TRBV7-3 and TRBJ2-2, with 9 bases fitting TRBD2. Germline CDR1 reads SGHTA; CDR2 reads FQGTGA. The CDR3 loop spans 14 amino acids. The ends lost 2 bases at V and 5 bases at J; junction bases unmatched: 0. As DNA, the CDR3 is TGTGCCAGCAGCTTAGGACTAGCGACCGGGGAGCTGTTTTTT. Translating it yields CASSLGLATGELFF.

The chain links TRBV5-4 to TRBJ2-1; 14 bases are shared with TRBD2. Per the germline V gene, CDR1 is SGHNT and CDR2 is YYREEE (reference sequence). With 3 bases clipped from V and 7 bases from J, the junction kept 9 bases outside the gene matches. This CDR3 comprises 17 residues. The CDR3 loop is CASSSSAWTSGRNEQFF. The CDR3 nucleotides are TGTGCCAGCAGCTCCTCTGCGTGGACTAGCGGGAGGAATGAGCAGTTCTTC.

The J gene is TRBJ2-3, the V gene TRBV5-6; possibly TRBD1 for D (6 bases). Germline assignment: CDR1 SGHDT and CDR2 YYEEEE. CDR3 length equals 13 residues. With 4 bases removed from V and 3 bases from J, the gap between germline ends came to 9 bases. CDR3 sequence (DNA): TGTGCCAGCAGCCACCAGGGGACAGATACGCAGTATTTT. It encodes CASSHQGTDTQYF.

V and J are TRBV7-9 and TRBJ2-1; 7 bases fit TRBD2. Germline V gene lookup returns CDR1 SEHNR and CDR2 FQNEAQ (reference sequence). The CDR3 spans 14 residues. After removal of 2 bases from V and 9 bases from J, the junction contained 7 bases not matched to a gene. CDR3 DNA sequence: TGTGCCAGCAGCTTATATGGACTAGAGTCTGAGCAGTTCTTC. Protein: CASSLYGLESEQFF.

The chain uses TRBV7-6 and TRBJ2-5; unclear D gene. With the DNA end fitting TRBJ2-7 better, the J assignment may be wrong. Germline V gene data show CDR1 as SGHVS and CDR2 as FNYEAQ. The CDR3 is made up of 12 amino acids. CDR3: CASSLVPYEQYF. CDR3 DNA: TGTGCCAGCAGCTTAGTCCCCTACGAGCAGTACTTC.

The chain employs TRBV29-1 and TRBJ2-7; D might be TRBD1 (5 bases). The CDR3 has 12 residues. Deletions cut 7 bases from V and 2 bases from J, with 12 bases between. From germline, CDR1 is SQVTM and CDR2 ANQGSEA. The CDR3 sequence: CSAGQGTYEQYF. CDR3 in DNA: TGCAGCGCCGGGCAGGGCACCTACGAGCAGTACTTC.

The CDR3 protein is CSVPGNTEAFF. CDR3 DNA: TGCAGCGTTCCAGGGAACACTGAAGCTTTCTTT. V usage is TRBV29-1 and J usage is TRBJ1-1; the D is unclear. Trimming removed 5 bases from V and 1 base from J, with 5 bases in between. The V gene's germline CDR1 is SQVTM and CDR2 ANQGSEA. CDR3 length: 11 residues.

This clone was recorded a few times. The rearrangement joins TRBV21-1 to TRBJ1-5. TRBV21-1 is a known pseudogene. The CDR3 loop spans 11 amino acids. The CDR3 nucleotides read TGTGCCAGCAGGGGTAATCAGCCCCAGCATTTT. Translating gives CASRGNQPQHF.

V usage is TRBV19 and J usage is TRBJ2-3; D possibly corresponds to TRBD2 (7 bases). Trimming shortened V by 10 bases and J by 9 bases, and 23 bases separated the two germline ends. CDR1 LNHDA and CDR2 SQIVND come from the germline V gene (reference sequence). The CDR3 extends over 14 amino acids. CDR3 loop: CATDQAQGRGTQYF. The CDR3 DNA follows: TGTGCCACAGATCAGGCGCAGGGGAGGGGGACGCAGTATTTT.

The genes are TRBV7-8 and TRBJ2-5, with TRBD1 as a possible D gene (6 bases). V was shortened by 1 base and J by 6 bases, with 9 bases between the two germline ends. The CDR3 covers 13 residues. Germline CDR1 SGHVS, CDR2 FQNEAQ. The CDR3 sequence is CASSLGDKQTQYF. In DNA, the CDR3 is TGTGCCAGCAGCTTAGGGGACAAACAGACCCAGTACTTC. The full variable domain, with the rest looked up from reference TRBV7-8 and TRBJ2-5, is GAGVSQSPRYKVAKRGQDVALRCDPISGHVSLFWYQQALGQGPEFLTYFQNEAQLDKSGLPSDRFFAERPEGSVSTLKIQRTQQEDSAVYLCASSLGDKQTQYFGPGTRLLVL.

V gene TRBV5-4 combines with J gene TRBJ2-7; 14 positions match TRBD2. From germline, CDR1 is SGHNT and CDR2 YYREEE (reference sequence). This CDR3 has 17 amino acids. V trimming: 4 bases; J trimming: 3 bases; junction bases outside the gene matches: 9. The CDR3 DNA reads TGTGCCAGCAGCGGGACGACTAGCGGGGGGGGTTACTACGAGCAGTACTTC. Protein product: CASSGTTSGGGYYEQYF.

V and J are TRBV5-4 and TRBJ2-7; 9 bases agree with TRBD1. CDR3 length equals 14 residues. Germline-derived CDR1 and CDR2 are SGHNT and YYREEE (reference sequence). V was clipped by 4 bases and J by 1 base; unmatched bases: 3. The CDR3 DNA is TGTGCCAGCAGCAAGGACAGGGGTTCCTACGAGCAGTACTTC. Residues: CASSKDRGSYEQYF.

This sequence joins TRBV19 and TRBJ1-5; D not certain. Trimming removed 0 bases from V and 8 bases from J, with 5 bases in between. The CDR3 has 12 residues. Germline values: CDR1 LNHDA, CDR2 SQIVND (reference sequence). The CDR3 region is CASSIDKKPQHF. CDR3 coding DNA: TGTGCCAGTAGTATAGACAAGAAGCCCCAGCATTTT.

The chain has TRBV5-4 and TRBJ2-6, with D perhaps TRBD1 (6 bases). Germline V gives CDR1 SGHNT, CDR2 YYREEE (reference sequence). V was pared by 4 bases and J by 1 base, with 18 bases between. The CDR3 spans 18 residues. CDR3 in DNA: TGTGCCAGCAGCCTCCCAGGTGGGGGCGGATCTGGGGCCAACGTCCTGACTTTC. This translates into CASSLPGGGGSGANVLTF.